This T cell receptor (beta chain) was retrieved from a study of blood T cells in healthy people across ages. CDR1 and CDR2 from the germline V gene are DFQATT and SNEGSKA (reference sequence). This CDR3 contains 16 residues. V lost 5 bases and J lost 4, with 23 bases in between. Using a J-beta primer mix together with a sample-barcoded 5' primer, a second PCR was run for about 7 to 12 cycles. TCRdb called the 5' RACE reads again in MiXCR, with one record for every CDR3 protein. This table holds under 850,000 distinct CDR3 sequences, about 34% found once. This clonotype was counted a few times. This chain uses TRBV20-1 with TRBJ1-1; tentative D call: TRBD1 (6 bases). The TCR comes from a young man in good health. Sequencing was done on a sample of blood. CDR3 amino acids: CSAPRTGATTTTEAFF. Written as DNA, the CDR3 is TGCAGTGCTCCCCGTACGGGGGCTACGACGACCACTGAAGCTTTCTTT.